One sample yielded the 16 T cell receptor beta chains listed below, sequenced in a study of cytomegalovirus exposure and HLA in healthy donors. PCR amplification relied on 60 Vbeta primers (plus 13 Jbeta primers). Libraries were prepared by immunoSEQ multiplex PCR; TCRdb keeps only in-frame clonotypes and omits some of them. Of under 200,000 clones in the sample, 78% were seen once. Sequencing was performed on PBMCs. These receptors were obtained from a woman aged 40 to 50 in good health and CMV-seropositive.

This rearrangement joins TRBV27 to TRBJ2-7; 10 nucleotides agree with TRBD1. Losses at the gene ends were 6 bases for V and 3 bases for J; bases not matched to a gene: 11. This CDR3 is 16 amino acids long. Germline V gene data show CDR1 as MNHEY and CDR2 as SMNVEV (reference sequence). The CDR3: CASSPGTGVRYYEQYF. CDR3 DNA: TGTGCCAGCAGCCCCGGGACAGGGGTTCGATACTACGAGCAGTACTTC.

The genes are TRBV5-4 and TRBJ2-2; no reliable D call. In germline, CDR1 is SGHNT, CDR2 YYREEE (reference sequence). This CDR3 has 15 amino acids. Between the trimmed V and J ends, which lost 0 bases and 1 base, there was a span of 7 bases. In DNA form, the CDR3 reads TGTGCCAGCAGCTTGGCACCCAGGAACACCGGGGAGCTGTTTTTT. Its protein is CASSLAPRNTGELFF.

This chain connects TRBV9 to TRBJ2-3, with D perhaps matching TRBD2 (6 bases). Trimming removed 0 bases from V and 3 bases from J, with 11 bases in between. CDR1 and CDR2 from the germline V gene are SGDLS and YYNGEE. The CDR3 covers 15 residues. CDR3 protein: CASSVAGTGTDTQYF. The CDR3 DNA sequence: TGTGCCAGCAGCGTAGCGGGGACTGGGACAGATACGCAGTATTTT.

V usage is TRBV4-1 and J usage is TRBJ2-7, with D possibly TRBD2 on 7 matching bases. Germline lookup yields CDR1 MGHRA and CDR2 YSYEKL. Trimming cost V 5 bases and J 7 bases, with 15 bases left between them. CDR3 length equals 13 residues. In DNA, the CDR3 is TGCGCCAGCAGCTGGGGGGGGGCTGGGGAGCAGTACTTC. This sequence encodes CASSWGGAGEQYF.

The chain uses TRBV27 and TRBJ2-7, with TRBD1 matching over 9 bases. The junction had 5 bases not matched to a gene; V was cut back by 2 bases and J by 3 bases. This CDR3 is 15 amino acids long. The germline V gene encodes CDR1 MNHEY and CDR2 SMNVEV (reference sequence). CDR3 sequence (DNA): TGTGCCAGCAGTTTAAGGGGACAGGGCTTCTACGAGCAGTACTTC. As protein: CASSLRGQGFYEQYF.

J is TRBJ2-3 and V is TRBV7-9; tentative D call: TRBD2 (5 bases). Trimming left V 3 bases short and J 4 bases short, with 11 bases between. The CDR3 has 14 residues. Germline CDR1 is SEHNR and CDR2 is FQNEAQ (reference sequence). Here the CDR3 reads CASSFDYGADTQYF. Here the CDR3 DNA reads TGTGCCAGCAGCTTTGACTATGGGGCAGATACGCAGTATTTT.

V is TRBV11-2 and J is TRBJ2-6; TRBD1 aligns across 10 bases. V dropped 3 bases and J dropped 0; count of bases not matched to a gene: 2. CDR3 size: 17 residues. CDR1 and CDR2 from the germline V gene are SGHAT and FQNNGV. The CDR3 DNA sequence: TGTGCCAGCAGCTTGGACAGGGGGTTCTCTGGGGCCAACGTCCTGACTTTC. Its protein product is CASSLDRGFSGANVLTF.

The chain employs TRBV7-2 and TRBJ2-1; TRBD1 matches 9 bases. CDR1 and CDR2 from the germline V gene are SGHTA and FQGNSA. The CDR3 runs 15 residues. Trimming cost V 1 base and J 4 bases; bases outside gene matches: 2. Written as DNA, the CDR3 is TGTGCCAGCAGCTTAGATGGACAGGGGTACAATGAGCAGTTCTTC. This sequence encodes CASSLDGQGYNEQFF. The full variable domain, its missing parts supplied by reference TRBV7-2 and TRBJ2-1, is GAGVSQSPSNKVTEKGKDVELRCDPISGHTALYWYRQSLGQGLEFLIYFQGNSAPDKSGLPSDRFSAERTGGSVSTLTIQRTQQEDSAVYLCASSLDGQGYNEQFFGPGTRLTVL.

The V and J genes are TRBV18 and TRBJ2-3; possible D gene TRBD1, 5 bases. V shed 1 base and J shed 0 bases, with 11 bases lying between them. From germline, CDR1 is KGHSH and CDR2 LQKENI. This CDR3 comprises 16 residues. The CDR3 here is CASSPRDSFSTDTQYF. CDR3 nucleotide sequence: TGTGCCAGCTCACCACGTGACAGCTTTAGCACAGATACGCAGTATTTT.

The V call is TRBV5-4, the J call TRBJ2-7; D gene unclear. This CDR3 is 11 amino acids long. Trimming left V 0 bases short and J 5 bases short, with 3 bases between. The V gene's germline CDR1 is SGHNT and CDR2 YYREEE (reference sequence). CDR3 DNA: TGTGCCAGCAGCTTGGCGGACGAGCAGTACTTC. Residues: CASSLADEQYF.

V and J are TRBV19 and TRBJ2-1, with 9 bases aligning to TRBD1. The V segment lost 5 bases and the J segment 8 bases; nucleotides outside the gene matches: 1. The V gene's germline CDR1 is LNHDA and CDR2 SQIVND (reference sequence). The CDR3 sequence is 12 residues long. CDR3 DNA sequence: TGTGCCAGTAGTCGGGACAGGGATGAGCAGTTCTTC. This gives the protein CASSRDRDEQFF.

The V and J genes are TRBV19 and TRBJ1-4, with D perhaps TRBD1 (6 bases). The CDR3 spans 16 residues. V lost 3 bases and J 5 bases, leaving 16 bases between the germline ends. The germline CDR1 and CDR2 sequences are LNHDA and SQIVND (reference sequence). This CDR3 is CASSMGAGVGNEKLFF. CDR3 DNA: TGTGCCAGTAGTATGGGGGCAGGGGTAGGAAATGAAAAACTGTTTTTT.

The chain has TRBV5-1 and TRBJ2-2; weak D call: TRBD1 (6 bases). The V gene lost 0 bases and the J gene lost 1 base, with 7 bases spanning the gap. This CDR3 is built from 15 residues. The V gene's germline CDR1 is SGHRS and CDR2 YFSETQ. Here the CDR3 reads CASSLGTVNTGELFF. In DNA form, the CDR3 reads TGCGCCAGCAGCTTGGGGACAGTGAACACCGGGGAGCTGTTTTTT.

The chain employs TRBV28 and TRBJ2-2; 10 nucleotides align to TRBD1. The ends lost 7 bases at V and 7 bases at J; junction bases unmatched: 12. Germline CDR1 and CDR2: MDHEN and SYDVKM. CDR3 size: 16 residues. The CDR3 DNA reads TGTGCCAGCAAGAATCAACCGGGACAGGGGAGCGGGGAGCTGTTTTTT. Protein: CASKNQPGQGSGELFF. The variable domain in full, with the rest retrieved from reference TRBV28 and TRBJ2-2, is DVKVTQSSRYLVKRTGEKVFLECVQDMDHENMFWYRQDPGLGLRLIYFSYDVKMKEKGDIPEGYSVSREKKERFSLILESASTNQTSMYLCASKNQPGQGSGELFFGEGSRLTVL.

V is TRBV4-1 and J is TRBJ2-5, with 7 positions matching TRBD2. The J call may be incorrect, as the DNA end agrees better with TRBJ2-7. The V gene's germline CDR1 is MGHRA and CDR2 YSYEKL. There are 16 residues in the CDR3. This chain's CDR3 is CASSQFMRGTSYEQYF. The CDR3 DNA sequence: TGCGCCAGCAGCCAATTCATGCGGGGGACTTCCTACGAGCAGTACTTC.

The chain uses TRBV28 and TRBJ1-6; perhaps TRBD1 as D (5 bases). Germline CDR1 reads MDHEN; CDR2 reads SYDVKM. The CDR3 runs to 16 residues. Trimming took off 6 bases at V and 7 bases at J, with 19 bases between the two ends. CDR3 coding DNA: TGTGCCAGCAGATCAATGGGGGGGATCTCCAATTCACCCCTCCACTTT. The encoded protein is CASRSMGGISNSPLHF.